Listed below are T cell receptor beta chains from one sample, sequenced in a study of T cell clones after liver transplantation. Profiling relied on immunoSEQ multiplex PCR, and the TCRdb table lists in-frame clones only, not all of them. The table has 77,000 or so clones, 80% seen once; the top ten hold about 0.79%. The source was CD4+ T cells from blood, collected 12 months after liver transplant. Receptor source: a human patient who received a liver transplant. Some T cells may originate from the graft donor. Each CDR3 is given with its conserved first and last residue. A D gene is named only where the DNA matches it firmly. The size of a clone is reported for some rows only, either as once, few or many, or as a class for expanded clones.

v_gene: TRBV20-1
d_gene: -
j_gene: TRBJ1-3
abundance: -
CDR3nt: TGCAGTGCTAGAGCGGGAAACACCATATATTTT
CDR3aa: CSARAGNTIYF

v_gene: TRBV18
d_gene: -
j_gene: TRBJ2-7
abundance: -
CDR3nt: TGTGCCAGCTCACTAGGGACAAAGGATGAGCAGTACTTC
CDR3aa: CASSLGTKDEQYF

v_gene: TRBV4-3
d_gene: TRBD1
j_gene: TRBJ1-2
abundance: -
CDR3nt: TGCGCCAGCACCCCGGACAGGGGGGACTATGGCTACACCTTC
CDR3aa: CASTPDRGDYGYTF

v_gene: TRBV9
d_gene: -
j_gene: TRBJ1-2
abundance: -
CDR3nt: TGTGCCAGCAGCGTAGAGGACGGGCGGAATTATGGCTACACCTTC
CDR3aa: CASSVEDGRNYGYTF

v_gene: TRBV27
d_gene: TRBD1
j_gene: TRBJ2-7
abundance: once
CDR3nt: TGTGCCAGCAGTTTCGTTAGGACAGGGTCCTACGAGCAGTACTTC
CDR3aa: CASSFVRTGSYEQYF

v_gene: TRBV28
d_gene: TRBD1
j_gene: TRBJ1-2
abundance: few
CDR3nt: TGTGCCAGCAGTACCTACAGGGGGAACTATGGCTACACCTTC
CDR3aa: CASSTYRGNYGYTF

v_gene: TRBV5-1
d_gene: -
j_gene: TRBJ2-5
abundance: -
CDR3nt: TGCGCCAGCAGCTTGGTAGTAAGGGAGACCCAGTACTTC
CDR3aa: CASSLVVRETQYF

v_gene: TRBV19
d_gene: TRBD2
j_gene: TRBJ2-7
abundance: -
CDR3nt: TGTGCCAGTATATCGGGGACTAGCGAACCCTACGAGCAGTACTTC
CDR3aa: CASISGTSEPYEQYF

v_gene: TRBV2
d_gene: -
j_gene: TRBJ2-3
abundance: -
CDR3nt: TGTGCCAGCAGTGAAGCATGGGGGGCTAAGGAGTATTTT
CDR3aa: CASSEAWGAKEYF

v_gene: TRBV27
d_gene: -
j_gene: TRBJ2-7
abundance: -
CDR3nt: TGTGCCACAGCCCGGGCTGTAGCACCCTACGAGCAGTACTTC
CDR3aa: CATARAVAPYEQYF

v_gene: TRBV7-2
d_gene: -
j_gene: TRBJ1-1
abundance: -
CDR3nt: TGTGCCAGCAGCTTAGGTTGGGCGTTTCAAACCGCTTTCTTT
CDR3aa: CASSLGWAFQTAFF

v_gene: TRBV28
d_gene: -
j_gene: TRBJ1-1
abundance: -
CDR3nt: TGTGCCAGCAGTTCGACCCTGTTCAGGAGTTACACTGAAGCTTTCTTT
CDR3aa: CASSSTLFRSYTEAFF

v_gene: TRBV28
d_gene: -
j_gene: TRBJ2-1
abundance: -
CDR3nt: TGTGCCAGCAGCCGACCTCGAGGTCCCGACAATGAGCAGTTCTTC
CDR3aa: CASSRPRGPDNEQFF

v_gene: TRBV6-6
d_gene: -
j_gene: TRBJ2-5
abundance: -
CDR3nt: TGTGCCAGCAGTTACACAGCGGGCTTCGGCGAGACCCAGTACTTC
CDR3aa: CASSYTAGFGETQYF

v_gene: TRBV28
d_gene: -
j_gene: TRBJ1-1
abundance: -
CDR3nt: TGTGCCAGCAGGCGAGGTCGGTTCACTGAAGCTTTCTTT
CDR3aa: CASRRGRFTEAFF

v_gene: TRBV14
d_gene: -
j_gene: TRBJ2-1
abundance: -
CDR3nt: TGTGCCAGCAGCCCCTCGGGGTTAGGGGAGAGTAGGTACAATGAGCAGTTCTTC
CDR3aa: CASSPSGLGESRYNEQFF

v_gene: TRBV5-1
d_gene: -
j_gene: TRBJ2-3
abundance: once
CDR3nt: TGCGCCAGCAGCTTACTAGAGGACAGTACGCAGTATTTT
CDR3aa: CASSLLEDSTQYF

v_gene: TRBV7-2
d_gene: -
j_gene: TRBJ1-1
abundance: -
CDR3nt: TGTGCCAGCAGCTTACTCCGGGAGGGGGCTTTCTTT
CDR3aa: CASSLLREGAFF

v_gene: TRBV25-1
d_gene: TRBD1
j_gene: TRBJ1-1
abundance: -
CDR3nt: TGTGCCAGCAGTGATGGGAGGGGACAGGGGTTCAAGAACACTGAAGCTTTCTTT
CDR3aa: CASSDGRGQGFKNTEAFF

v_gene: TRBV6-5
d_gene: TRBD1
j_gene: TRBJ2-2
abundance: -
CDR3nt: TGTGCCAGCAGAACCGGGACAGGGGGTGGCGGGGAGCTGTTTTTT
CDR3aa: CASRTGTGGGGELFF

v_gene: TRBV11-2
d_gene: -
j_gene: TRBJ2-5
abundance: -
CDR3nt: TGTGCCAGCAGCCAAGGGGCCAAAGAGACCCAGTACTTC
CDR3aa: CASSQGAKETQYF

v_gene: TRBV7-2
d_gene: TRBD2
j_gene: TRBJ2-1
abundance: -
CDR3nt: TGTGCCAGCAGCCCGGGGGGGACTCGATTAGGGAATGAGCAGTTCTTC
CDR3aa: CASSPGGTRLGNEQFF

v_gene: TRBV5-1
d_gene: -
j_gene: TRBJ2-2
abundance: -
CDR3nt: TGCGCCAGCAGCTTGGGGAGGGGCGGTAACACCGGGGAGCTGTTTTTT
CDR3aa: CASSLGRGGNTGELFF

v_gene: TRBV6-4
d_gene: -
j_gene: TRBJ1-5
abundance: once
CDR3nt: TGTGCCAGCAGCCAAGAGATTAGCAATCAGCCCCAGCATTTT
CDR3aa: CASSQEISNQPQHF

v_gene: TRBV2
d_gene: TRBD1
j_gene: TRBJ2-2
abundance: -
CDR3nt: TGTGCCAGCAGAGGGGACAGGGTTCTGCGGGAGCTGTTTTTT
CDR3aa: CASRGDRVLRELFF

v_gene: TRBV19
d_gene: -
j_gene: TRBJ2-3
abundance: -
CDR3nt: TGTGCCAGTAGTATAGATCCGCGAGGGGGCACAGATACGCAGTATTTT
CDR3aa: CASSIDPRGGTDTQYF

v_gene: TRBV10-1
d_gene: -
j_gene: TRBJ2-3
abundance: -
CDR3nt: TGCGCCAGCAGTGAGTCCGACGGGACTAGCACAGATACGCAGTATTTT
CDR3aa: CASSESDGTSTDTQYF

v_gene: TRBV28
d_gene: -
j_gene: TRBJ1-2
abundance: -
CDR3nt: TGTGCCAGCAGTTTAACCGGGGGGGGCTACACCTTC
CDR3aa: CASSLTGGGYTF

v_gene: TRBV18
d_gene: -
j_gene: TRBJ2-3
abundance: -
CDR3nt: TGTGCCAGCTCACTAAGGATCCGCACAGATACGCAGTATTTT
CDR3aa: CASSLRIRTDTQYF

v_gene: TRBV5-6
d_gene: -
j_gene: TRBJ1-2
abundance: -
CDR3nt: TGTGCCAGCAGCTTGGGGTTTATTAACTATGGCTACACCTTC
CDR3aa: CASSLGFINYGYTF

v_gene: TRBV2
d_gene: -
j_gene: TRBJ1-5
abundance: -
CDR3nt: TGTGCCAGCAGTGCCGAGGGTTTTAACAATCAGCCCCAGCATTTT
CDR3aa: CASSAEGFNNQPQHF

v_gene: TRBV2
d_gene: -
j_gene: TRBJ2-2
abundance: -
CDR3nt: TGTGCCACCGGGGGAGGTCTGAGGGCCGGGGAGCTGTTTTTT
CDR3aa: CATGGGLRAGELFF

v_gene: TRBV18
d_gene: TRBD2
j_gene: TRBJ2-1
abundance: -
CDR3nt: TGTGCCAGCTCTACTGGACTAGAGGGTGAGCAGTTCTTC
CDR3aa: CASSTGLEGEQFF